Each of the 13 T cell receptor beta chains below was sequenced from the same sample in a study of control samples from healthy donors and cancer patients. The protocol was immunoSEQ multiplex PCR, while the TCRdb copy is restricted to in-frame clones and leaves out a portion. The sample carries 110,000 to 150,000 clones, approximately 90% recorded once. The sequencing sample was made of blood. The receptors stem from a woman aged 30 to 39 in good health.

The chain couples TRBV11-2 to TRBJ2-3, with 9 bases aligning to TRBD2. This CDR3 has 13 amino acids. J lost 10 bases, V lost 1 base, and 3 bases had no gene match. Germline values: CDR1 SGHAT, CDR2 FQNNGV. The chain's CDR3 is CASSLAGGGAQYF. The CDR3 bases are TGTGCCAGCAGCTTAGCGGGCGGGGGGGCGCAGTATTTT.

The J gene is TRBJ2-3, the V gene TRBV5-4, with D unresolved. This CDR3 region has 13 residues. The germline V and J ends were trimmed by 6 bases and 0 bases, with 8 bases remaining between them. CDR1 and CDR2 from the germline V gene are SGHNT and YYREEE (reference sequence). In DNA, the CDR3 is TGTGCCAGCACCCTAACTAGCACAGATACGCAGTATTTT. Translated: CASTLTSTDTQYF. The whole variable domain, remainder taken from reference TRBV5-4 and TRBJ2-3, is ETGVTQSPTHLIKTRGQQVTLRCSSQSGHNTVSWYQQALGQGPQFIFQYYREEENGRGNFPPRFSGLQFPNYSSELNVNALELDDSALYLCASTLTSTDTQYFGPGTRLTVL.

In nucleotides, the CDR3 is TGTGCCAGCAGCTTGACTAGCGGGAACACAGATACGCAGTATTTT. Its translation is CASSLTSGNTDTQYF. The chain carries TRBV7-2 and TRBJ2-3; TRBD2 aligns across 11 bases. The V gene's germline CDR1 is SGHTA and CDR2 FQGNSA. Trimming cost V 3 bases and J 2 bases; bases outside gene matches: 1. The CDR3 totals 15 residues.

CDR3: CASSLVVQGSDEQYF. CDR3 nucleotides: TGCGCCAGCAGCTTGGTGGTTCAGGGCTCGGACGAGCAGTACTTC. The chain is built from TRBV5-1 and TRBJ2-7; D might be TRBD1 (5 bases). Trimming removed 0 bases at V and 5 bases at J, with 15 bases between. The CDR3 runs to 15 residues. The germline gives CDR1 SGHRS, CDR2 YFSETQ.

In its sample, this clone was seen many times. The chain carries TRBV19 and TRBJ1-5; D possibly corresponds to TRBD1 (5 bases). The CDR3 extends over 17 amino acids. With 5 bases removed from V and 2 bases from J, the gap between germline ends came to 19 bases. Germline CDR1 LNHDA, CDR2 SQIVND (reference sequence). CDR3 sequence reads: CASSPSGWGRGNQPQHF. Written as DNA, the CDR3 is TGTGCCAGTAGTCCCTCGGGCTGGGGCAGGGGCAATCAGCCCCAGCATTTT.

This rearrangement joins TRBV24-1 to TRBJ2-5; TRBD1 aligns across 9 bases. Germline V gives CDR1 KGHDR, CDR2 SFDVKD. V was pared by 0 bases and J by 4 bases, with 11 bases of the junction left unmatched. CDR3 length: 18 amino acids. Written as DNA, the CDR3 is TGTGCCACCAGTGATTTGTCTGGGACAGGGTCTCGGTTAGAGACCCAGTACTTC. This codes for CATSDLSGTGSRLETQYF.

The CDR3 coding sequence is TGTGCCAGCAGTCAAATAGCGGGAGGTCTAGATACGCAGTATTTT. It yields the protein CASSQIAGGLDTQYF. The V gene is TRBV3-1 (or the pseudogene TRBV3-2), the J gene TRBJ2-3; 10 bases match TRBD2. The junction had 8 bases not matched to a gene; V was cut back by 6 bases and J by 5 bases. This CDR3 spans 15 amino acids. Germline loops: CDR1 LGHDT, CDR2 YNNKEL (reference sequence).

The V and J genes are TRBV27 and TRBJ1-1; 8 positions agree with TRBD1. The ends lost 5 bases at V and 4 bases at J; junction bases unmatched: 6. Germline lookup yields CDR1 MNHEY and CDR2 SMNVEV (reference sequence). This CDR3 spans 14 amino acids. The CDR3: CASSRLTGGTEAFF. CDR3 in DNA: TGTGCCAGCAGTCGTCTAACAGGGGGCACTGAAGCTTTCTTT.

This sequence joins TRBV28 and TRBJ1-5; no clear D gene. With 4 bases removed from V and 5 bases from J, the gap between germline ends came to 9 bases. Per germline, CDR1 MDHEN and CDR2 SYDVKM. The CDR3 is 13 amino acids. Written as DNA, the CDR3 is TGTGCCAGCAGTTCTTTAACTGATCAGCCCCAGCATTTT. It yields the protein CASSSLTDQPQHF.

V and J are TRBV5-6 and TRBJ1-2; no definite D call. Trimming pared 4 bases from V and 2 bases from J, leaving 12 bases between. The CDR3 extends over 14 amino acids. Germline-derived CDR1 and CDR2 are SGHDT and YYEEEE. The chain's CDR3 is CASSTDGGNYGYTF. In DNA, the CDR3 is TGTGCCAGCAGCACCGACGGTGGGAACTATGGCTACACCTTC.

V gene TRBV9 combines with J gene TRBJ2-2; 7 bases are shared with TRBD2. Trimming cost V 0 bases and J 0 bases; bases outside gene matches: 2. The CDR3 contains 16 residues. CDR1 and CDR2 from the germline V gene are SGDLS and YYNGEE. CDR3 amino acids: CASSVGAGANTGELFF. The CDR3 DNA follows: TGTGCCAGCAGCGTAGGGGCGGGAGCGAACACCGGGGAGCTGTTTTTT. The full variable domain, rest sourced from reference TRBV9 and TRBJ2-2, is DSGVTQTPKHLITATGQRVTLRCSPRSGDLSVYWYQQSLDQGLQFLIQYYNGEERAKGNILERFSAQQFPDLHSELNLSSLELGDSALYFCASSVGAGANTGELFFGEGSRLTVL.

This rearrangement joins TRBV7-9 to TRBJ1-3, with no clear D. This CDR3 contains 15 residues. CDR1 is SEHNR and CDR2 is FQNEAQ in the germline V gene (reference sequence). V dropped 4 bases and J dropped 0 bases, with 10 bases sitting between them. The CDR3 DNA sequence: TGTGCCAGCAGCTCTCACAGAGTCTCTGGAAACACCATATATTTT. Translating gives CASSSHRVSGNTIYF.

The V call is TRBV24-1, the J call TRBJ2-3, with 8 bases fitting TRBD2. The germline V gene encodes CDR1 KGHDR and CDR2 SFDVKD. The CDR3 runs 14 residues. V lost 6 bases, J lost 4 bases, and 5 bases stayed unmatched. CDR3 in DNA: TGTGCCACCAGTAGCGGGAGAGTTCCAGATACGCAGTATTTT. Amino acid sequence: CATSSGRVPDTQYF.